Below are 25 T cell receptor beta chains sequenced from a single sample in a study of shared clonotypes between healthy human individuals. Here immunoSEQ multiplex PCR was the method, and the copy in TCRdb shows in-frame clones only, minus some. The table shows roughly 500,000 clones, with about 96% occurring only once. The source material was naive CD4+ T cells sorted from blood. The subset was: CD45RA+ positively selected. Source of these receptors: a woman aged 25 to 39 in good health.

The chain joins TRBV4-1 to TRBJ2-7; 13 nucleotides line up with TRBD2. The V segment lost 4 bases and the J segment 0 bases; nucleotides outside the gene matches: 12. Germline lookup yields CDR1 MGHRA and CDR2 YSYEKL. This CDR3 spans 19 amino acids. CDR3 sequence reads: CASSRLPGTSGIISYEQYF. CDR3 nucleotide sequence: TGCGCCAGCAGCCGCTTGCCGGGGACTAGCGGGATAATCTCCTACGAGCAGTACTTC.

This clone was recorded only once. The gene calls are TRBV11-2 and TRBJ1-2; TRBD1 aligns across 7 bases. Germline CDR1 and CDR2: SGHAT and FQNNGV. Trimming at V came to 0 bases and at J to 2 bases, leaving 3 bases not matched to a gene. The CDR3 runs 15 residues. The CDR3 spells CASSLDLQGNYGYTF. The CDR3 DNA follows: TGTGCCAGCAGCTTAGATCTACAGGGGAACTATGGCTACACCTTC.

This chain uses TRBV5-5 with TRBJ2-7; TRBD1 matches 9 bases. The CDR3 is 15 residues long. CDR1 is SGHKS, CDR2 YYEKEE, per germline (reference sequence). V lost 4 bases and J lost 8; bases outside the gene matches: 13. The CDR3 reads CASSTGTGSLIKQYF. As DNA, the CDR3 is TGTGCCAGCAGCACGGGGACAGGGTCTCTAATTAAGCAGTACTTC.

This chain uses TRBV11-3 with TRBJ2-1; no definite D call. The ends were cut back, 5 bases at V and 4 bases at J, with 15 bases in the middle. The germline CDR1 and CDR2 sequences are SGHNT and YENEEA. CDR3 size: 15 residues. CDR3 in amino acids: CASSPAHPGYNEQFF. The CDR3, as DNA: TGTGCCAGCAGCCCCGCCCACCCGGGTTACAATGAGCAGTTCTTC.

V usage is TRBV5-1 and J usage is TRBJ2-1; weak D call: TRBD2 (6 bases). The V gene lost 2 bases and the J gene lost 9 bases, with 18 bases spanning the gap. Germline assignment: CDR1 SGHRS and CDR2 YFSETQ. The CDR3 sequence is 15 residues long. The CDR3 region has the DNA TGCGCCAGCAGCTTAGAACTAGCCCTCTTGCCTGAGCAGTTCTTC. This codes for CASSLELALLPEQFF.

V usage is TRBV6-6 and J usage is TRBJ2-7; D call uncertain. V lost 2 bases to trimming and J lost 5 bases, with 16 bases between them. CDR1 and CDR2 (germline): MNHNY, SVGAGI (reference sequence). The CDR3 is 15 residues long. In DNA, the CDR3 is TGTGCCAGCAGTTACCCTCGGACCCCACTCGACGAGCAGTACTTC. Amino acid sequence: CASSYPRTPLDEQYF.

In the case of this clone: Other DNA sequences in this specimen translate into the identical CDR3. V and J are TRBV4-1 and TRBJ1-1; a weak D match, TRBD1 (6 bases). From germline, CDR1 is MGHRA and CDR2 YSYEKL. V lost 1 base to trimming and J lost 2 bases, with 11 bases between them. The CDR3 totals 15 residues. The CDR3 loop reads CASSQGTVVNTEAFF. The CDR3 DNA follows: TGCGCCAGCAGCCAAGGGACAGTGGTTAACACTGAAGCTTTCTTT.

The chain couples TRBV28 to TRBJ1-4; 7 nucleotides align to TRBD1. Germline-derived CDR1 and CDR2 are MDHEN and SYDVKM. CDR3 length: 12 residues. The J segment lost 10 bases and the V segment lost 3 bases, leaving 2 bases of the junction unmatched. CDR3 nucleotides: TGTGCCAGCAGTTTGAGGGGGCGAAAACTGTTTTTT. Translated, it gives CASSLRGRKLFF.

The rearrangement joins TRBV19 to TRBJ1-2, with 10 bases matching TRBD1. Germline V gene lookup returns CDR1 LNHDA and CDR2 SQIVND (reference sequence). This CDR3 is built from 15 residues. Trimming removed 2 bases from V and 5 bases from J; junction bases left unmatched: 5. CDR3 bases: TGTGCCAGTAGTATACCGGGACAGGGGAGATATGGCTACACCTTC. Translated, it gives CASSIPGQGRYGYTF.

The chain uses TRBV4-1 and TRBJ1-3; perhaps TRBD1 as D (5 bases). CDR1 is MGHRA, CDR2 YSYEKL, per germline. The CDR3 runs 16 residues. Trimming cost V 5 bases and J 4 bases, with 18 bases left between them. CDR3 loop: CASSLTPRGTGNTIYF. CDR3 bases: TGCGCCAGCAGCTTAACCCCGAGGGGAACCGGAAACACCATATATTTT.

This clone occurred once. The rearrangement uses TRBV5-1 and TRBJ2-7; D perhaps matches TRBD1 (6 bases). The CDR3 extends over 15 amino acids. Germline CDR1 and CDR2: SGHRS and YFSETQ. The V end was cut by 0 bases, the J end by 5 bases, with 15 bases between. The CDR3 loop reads CASSLGQGSVHEQYF. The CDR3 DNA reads TGCGCCAGCAGCTTGGGCCAGGGGTCGGTCCACGAGCAGTACTTC.

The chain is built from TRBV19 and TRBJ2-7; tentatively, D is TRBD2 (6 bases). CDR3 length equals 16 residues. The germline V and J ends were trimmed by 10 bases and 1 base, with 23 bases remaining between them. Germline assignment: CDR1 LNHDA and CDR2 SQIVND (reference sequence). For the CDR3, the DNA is TGTGCCACTACACCAAACATAATCGCGGGATCCTACGAGCAGTACTTC. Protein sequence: CATTPNIIAGSYEQYF.

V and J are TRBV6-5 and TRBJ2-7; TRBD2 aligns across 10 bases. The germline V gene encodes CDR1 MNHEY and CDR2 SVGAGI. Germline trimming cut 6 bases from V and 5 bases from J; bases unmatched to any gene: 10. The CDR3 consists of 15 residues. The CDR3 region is CASRGLASGSDEQYF. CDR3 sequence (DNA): TGTGCCAGCAGGGGACTGGCTAGCGGGAGTGACGAGCAGTACTTC.

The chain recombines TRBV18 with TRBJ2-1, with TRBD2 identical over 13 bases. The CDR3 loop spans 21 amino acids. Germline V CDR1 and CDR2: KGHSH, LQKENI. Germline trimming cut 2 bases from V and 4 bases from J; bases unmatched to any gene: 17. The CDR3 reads CASSPYLGLAGTEEGYNEQFF. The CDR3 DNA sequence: TGTGCCAGCTCACCATATTTGGGACTAGCGGGAACAGAGGAGGGGTACAATGAGCAGTTCTTC.

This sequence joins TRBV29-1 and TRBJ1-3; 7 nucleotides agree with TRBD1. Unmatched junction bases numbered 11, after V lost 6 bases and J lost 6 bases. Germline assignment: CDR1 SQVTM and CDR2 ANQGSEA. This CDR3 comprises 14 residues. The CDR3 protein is CSVIQGGSVNTIYF. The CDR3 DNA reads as TGCAGCGTGATCCAGGGGGGCAGCGTAAACACCATATATTTT.

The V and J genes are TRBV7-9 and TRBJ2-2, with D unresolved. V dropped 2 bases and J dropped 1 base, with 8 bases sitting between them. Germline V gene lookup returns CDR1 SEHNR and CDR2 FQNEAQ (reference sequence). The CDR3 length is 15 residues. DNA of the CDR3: TGTGCCAGCAGCTTAATTGCGGTGAACACCGGGGAGCTGTTTTTT. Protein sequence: CASSLIAVNTGELFF.

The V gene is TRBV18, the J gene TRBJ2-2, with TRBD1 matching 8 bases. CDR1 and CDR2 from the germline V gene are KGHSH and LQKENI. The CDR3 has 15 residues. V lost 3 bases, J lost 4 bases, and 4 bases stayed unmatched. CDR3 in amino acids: CASSPGTGFTGELFF. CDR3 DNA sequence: TGTGCCAGCTCACCTGGGACAGGTTTCACCGGGGAGCTGTTTTTT.

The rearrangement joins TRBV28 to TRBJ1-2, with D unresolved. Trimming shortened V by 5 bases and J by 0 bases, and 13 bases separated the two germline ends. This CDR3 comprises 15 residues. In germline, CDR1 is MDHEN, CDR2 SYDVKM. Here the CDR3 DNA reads TGTGCCAGCAGTCCCCCCGGGCCAGCTAACTATGGCTACACCTTC. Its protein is CASSPPGPANYGYTF.

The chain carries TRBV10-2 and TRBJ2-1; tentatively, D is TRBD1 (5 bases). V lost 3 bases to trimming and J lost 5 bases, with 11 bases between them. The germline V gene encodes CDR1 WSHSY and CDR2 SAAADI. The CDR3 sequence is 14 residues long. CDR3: CASSDFQGHNEQFF. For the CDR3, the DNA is TGCGCCAGCAGTGATTTCCAGGGTCACAATGAGCAGTTCTTC.

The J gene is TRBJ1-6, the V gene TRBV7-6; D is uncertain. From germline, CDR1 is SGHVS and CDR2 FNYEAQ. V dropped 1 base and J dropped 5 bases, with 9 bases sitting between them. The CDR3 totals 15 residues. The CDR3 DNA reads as TGTGCCAGCAGCTTAGGGGCAGCAAATAATTCACCCCTCCACTTT. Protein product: CASSLGAANNSPLHF.

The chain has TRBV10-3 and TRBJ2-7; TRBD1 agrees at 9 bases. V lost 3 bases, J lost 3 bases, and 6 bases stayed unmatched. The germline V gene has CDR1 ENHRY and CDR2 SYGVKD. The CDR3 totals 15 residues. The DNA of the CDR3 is TGTGCCATCAGTGACTTCCGGGACAGGGACTACGAGCAGTACTTC. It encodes CAISDFRDRDYEQYF.

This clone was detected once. The CDR3 DNA reads as TGTGCCGGGGAGGCTAGCGAGAAAGAGACCCAGTACTTC. This gives the protein CAGEASEKETQYF. This sequence joins TRBV2 and TRBJ2-5, with D perhaps TRBD2 (6 bases). V shed 11 bases and J shed 3 bases, with 16 bases lying between them. CDR1 SNHLY and CDR2 FYNNEI come from the germline V gene. The CDR3 is 13 residues long. The entire variable domain, with the rest obtained from reference TRBV2 and TRBJ2-5, is as follows: EPEVTQTPSHQVTQMGQEVILRCVPISNHLYFYWYRQILGQKVEFLVSFYNNEISEKSEIFDDQFSVERPDGSNFTLKIRSTKLEDSAMYFCAGEASEKETQYFGPGTRLLVL.

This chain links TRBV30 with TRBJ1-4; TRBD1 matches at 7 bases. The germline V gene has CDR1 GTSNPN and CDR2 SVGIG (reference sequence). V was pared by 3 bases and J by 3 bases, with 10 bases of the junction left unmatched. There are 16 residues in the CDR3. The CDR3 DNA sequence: TGTGCCTGGAGCAAAAAGGGACAGCCCTCTAATGAAAAACTGTTTTTT. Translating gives CAWSKKGQPSNEKLFF.

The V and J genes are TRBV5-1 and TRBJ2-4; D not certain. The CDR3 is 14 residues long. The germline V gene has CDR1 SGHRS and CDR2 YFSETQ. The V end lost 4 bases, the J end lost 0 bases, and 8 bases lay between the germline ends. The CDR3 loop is CASSPTVAKNIQYF. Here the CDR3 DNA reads TGCGCCAGCAGCCCGACGGTAGCCAAAAACATTCAGTACTTC.

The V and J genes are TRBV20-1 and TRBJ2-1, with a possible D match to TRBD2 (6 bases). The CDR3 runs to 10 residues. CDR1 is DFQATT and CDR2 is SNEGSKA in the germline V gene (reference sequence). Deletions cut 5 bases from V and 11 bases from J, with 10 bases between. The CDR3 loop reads CSARAGKQFF. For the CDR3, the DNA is TGCAGTGCTCGCGCGGGAAAGCAGTTCTTC.